This T cell receptor beta chain was identified in a study of neoadjuvant anti-PD-1 for oral cavity cancer. The count of this clone is one. Its specificity is unknown. The CDR3 covers 12 residues. V lost 2 bases and J 5 bases, leaving 9 bases between the germline ends. From germline, CDR1 is GTSNPN and CDR2 SVGIG (reference sequence). Only in-frame clones appear in the TCRdb table, and some are missing; sequencing was by immunoSEQ multiplex PCR. The table has roughly 14,000 clones, 70% to 75% seen once; the top ten hold roughly 3%. Study-wide findings and caveats: Each response group had just a few patients in TCR analyses. Non-responders to neoadjuvant nivolumab had significantly more clonal PBMC T cells than responders.

Noted time point: after neoadjuvant nivolumab, at surgical resection. Patients had newly diagnosed, untreated stage II-IVA oral cavity squamous cell carcinoma. Patients had HPV-negative, locally advanced oral cavity squamous cell carcinoma. The source is a person between 40 and 79 years old with oral cavity squamous cell carcinoma. The chain carries TRBV30 and TRBJ1-2, with D unresolved. The specimen comprised PBMCs, sampled after nivolumab (anti-PD-1) treatment. CDR3 sequence (DNA): TGTGCCTGGAGTTGGATAGGGTATGGCTACACCTTC. As protein: CAWSWIGYGYTF.